What follows are 24 T cell receptor beta chains derived from one specimen sequenced in a study of synovial regulatory T cells in juvenile arthritis. The data were produced by immunoSEQ multiplex PCR, yet TCRdb's version contains in-frame clones alone and is incomplete. Recorded here are about 10,000 clones; the top ten clones represent roughly 0.39%. The sample was Treg cells from blood. The subset is: remaining (HLA-DR-negative) circulating blood Treg cells. The receptor source for this set is a donor under 30 with juvenile idiopathic arthritis.

The CDR3: CASSLYPNTGELFF. This sequence joins TRBV11-2 and TRBJ2-2. The CDR3 is made up of 14 amino acids. Only the protein sequence is given. Germline CDR1 reads SGHAT; CDR2 reads FQNNGV.

This chain uses TRBV2 with TRBJ2-7. From germline, CDR1 is SNHLY and CDR2 FYNNEI. The CDR3 is 11 residues long. The nucleotide record is missing. CDR3 residues: CASGNSYEQYF.

This chain's CDR3 is CASTEQGGEQFF. The V and J genes are TRBV7-8 and TRBJ2-1. The CDR3 contains 12 residues. A DNA sequence was not provided. Per germline, CDR1 SGHVS and CDR2 FQNEAQ.

The chain employs TRBV5-6 and TRBJ2-5. The germline gives CDR1 SGHDT, CDR2 YYEEEE. The CDR3 spans 13 residues. Only the protein sequence is given. CDR3 loop: CASSLGGEETQYF.

This chain joins TRBV7-2 and TRBJ2-1; TCRdb indicates TRBD1, and absent DNA this call remains unverified. CDR3 length: 14 amino acids. No DNA sequence is on record. The germline V gene encodes CDR1 SGHTA and CDR2 FQGNSA. The CDR3 protein is CASSLQTDRNEQFF.

This chain uses TRBV18 with TRBJ1-1. Per germline, CDR1 KGHSH and CDR2 LQKENI. There are 12 residues in the CDR3. This entry has no DNA. CDR3 region: CASSPKGGEAFF.

V is TRBV12-5 and J is TRBJ2-3. This CDR3 has 17 residues. The DNA is unrecorded. Germline values: CDR1 LGHNT, CDR2 FRNRAP. The CDR3 spells CASGLPRMGTSTDTQYF.

The chain couples TRBV19 to TRBJ1-1; with no DNA, the TCRdb D assignment of TRBD1 cannot be verified. Germline V lookup: CDR1 LNHDA, CDR2 SQIVND (reference sequence). The CDR3 consists of 15 residues. No coding sequence is recorded. The CDR3 here is CASSIGGTANTEAFF.

J is TRBJ2-1 and V is TRBV6-1; TCRdb reports TRBD1, a call that lacks DNA to check it against. The germline CDR1 and CDR2 sequences are MNHNS and SASEGT. The CDR3 totals 15 residues. No DNA accompanies this entry. The CDR3 loop is CASSGELWVGVGQFF.

The V and J genes are TRBV7-8 and TRBJ1-2. The CDR3 has 14 amino acids. There is no recorded DNA. In germline, CDR1 is SGHVS, CDR2 FQNEAQ. The CDR3 here is CASNGGAGPVGYTF.

This sequence joins TRBV18 and TRBJ1-1; TCRdb outputs TRBD1, but without DNA this stays unchecked. Germline V gene sequence: CDR1 KGHSH, CDR2 LQKENI. This CDR3 has 15 amino acids. The record lacks a DNA sequence. CDR3 in amino acids: CASSPPISRYTEAFF.

V gene TRBV6-1 combines with J gene TRBJ1-2. CDR1 and CDR2 (germline): MNHNS, SASEGT. The CDR3 consists of 14 residues. A DNA sequence was not provided. The CDR3 protein is CASSEAGGDYGYTF.

J is TRBJ2-4 and V is TRBV6-1; the D call from TCRdb, TRBD2, cannot be confirmed without DNA. CDR1 and CDR2 (germline): MNHNS, SASEGT. The CDR3 is made up of 21 amino acids. DNA was not recorded. The CDR3 region is CASSEDRAPGLVWLAKNIQYF.

The CDR3 reads CASSFPPGTSGRKNEQFF. The chain carries TRBV7-8 and TRBJ2-1; absent DNA, TCRdb's TRBD2 call cannot be checked. CDR1 SGHVS and CDR2 FQNEAQ come from the germline V gene. The CDR3 covers 18 residues. No DNA is given.

The V call is TRBV10-1, the J call TRBJ2-7; the D call from TCRdb, TRBD2, cannot be confirmed without DNA. CDR1 WNHNN and CDR2 SYGVQD come from the germline V gene (reference sequence). The CDR3 runs 14 residues. No DNA is recorded. The CDR3 protein is CASSEAELAGGTYF.

The V call is TRBV11-2, the J call TRBJ1-2; TCRdb proposes TRBD1, but this gene call is untestable without DNA. The CDR3 runs 16 residues. No DNA has been recorded. Germline V gene lookup returns CDR1 SGHAT and CDR2 FQNNGV. Here the CDR3 reads CASSLSPMDRVRGYTF.

This rearrangement joins TRBV27 to TRBJ2-1; absent DNA, TCRdb's TRBD1 call cannot be checked. The CDR3 extends over 13 amino acids. A DNA sequence was not provided. Germline CDR1 MNHEY, CDR2 SMNVEV (reference sequence). The CDR3 loop reads CASSLRGFYEQFF.

This chain joins TRBV19 and TRBJ1-1. Looked up from germline, CDR1 is LNHDA and CDR2 is SQIVND (reference sequence). The CDR3 totals 13 residues. The entry carries no DNA sequence. CDR3 sequence reads: CASSITANTEAFF.

The V gene is TRBV4-1, the J gene TRBJ2-3. This CDR3 has 16 amino acids. No DNA appears here. In germline, CDR1 is MGHRA, CDR2 YSYEKL. The CDR3 loop reads CASSLTGRFLTDTQYF.

The V call is TRBV10-3, the J call TRBJ1-2; the TRBD1 assignment by TCRdb is unverifiable without DNA. The CDR3 sequence is 15 residues long. The DNA is unrecorded. Germline-derived CDR1 and CDR2 are ENHRY and SYGVKD. The CDR3 sequence is CAISQDRLVFYGYTF.

The chain links TRBV18 to TRBJ1-1. From germline, CDR1 is KGHSH and CDR2 LQKENI. The CDR3 totals 17 residues. DNA for this receptor is not on file. The CDR3 protein is CASSTKPLRGAGTEAFF. The variable domain in full, completed from reference TRBV18 and TRBJ1-1, reads NAGVMQNPRHLVRRRGQEARLRCSPMKGHSHVYWYRQLPEEGLKFMVYLQKENIIDESGMPKERFSAEFPKEGPSILRIQQVVRGDSAAYFCASSTKPLRGAGTEAFFGQGTRLTVV.

The chain joins TRBV11-2 to TRBJ2-2; TCRdb proposes TRBD2, but this gene call is untestable without DNA. Germline lookup yields CDR1 SGHAT and CDR2 FQNNGV. This CDR3 spans 14 amino acids. This entry has no DNA. The CDR3 spells CASNQGGSTGELFF. Filled out from reference TRBV11-2 and TRBJ2-2, the complete variable domain reads EAGVAQSPRYKIIEKRQSVAFWCNPISGHATLYWYQQILGQGPKLLIQFQNNGVVDDSQLPKDRFSAERLKGVDSTLKIQPAKLEDSAVYLCASNQGGSTGELFFGEGSRLTVL.

The gene calls are TRBV19 and TRBJ1-1. CDR3 length: 19 residues. No DNA is recorded. Germline V gene lookup returns CDR1 LNHDA and CDR2 SQIVND (reference sequence). CDR3 region: CASSVRATGKGRLWTEAFF.

The chain employs TRBV5-6 and TRBJ2-1; TCRdb indicates TRBD2, and absent DNA this call remains unverified. This CDR3 contains 16 residues. The DNA is not on file. CDR1 is SGHDT, CDR2 YYEEEE, per germline. The CDR3 here is CASSVKTSGSFDEQFF.